This T cell receptor (beta chain) was documented in a study of CXCR3-negative and CXCR3-positive naive CD8 T cells (dated by TCRdb to between 2017 and 2020). In terms of the full investigation: In total, about 130 million TRB reads were obtained, which works out to roughly 1.5 +/- 0.3 million reads per library. Diversity and physicochemical repertoire analyses covered over 10 donors pooled from two independent experiments. The TRBV-TRBJ cluster analysis covered naive subsets from 5 or 6 donors and memory cells from 3 donors.

The paper as a whole reports these results and caveats: Within the same donor, TRBV-TRBJ usage looked similar between naive CXCR3-negative and CXCR3-positive cells, but memory cells had distinct patterns. CXCR3 expression partially decreased after cryopreservation, so most assays used freshly isolated PBMCs. Comparably high repertoire diversity was found in both naive subsets, whereas much lower repertoire diversity was found in memory CD8+ T cells. Surface CD5, linked to self-reactivity in mice, was comparable between naive subsets; TCR interaction strength was therefore also inferred from TRB CDR3 physicochemical properties.

The CDR3 runs 17 residues from the cysteine to the phenylalanine. No DNA accompanies this entry. Sequences SEHNR (CDR1) and FQNEAQ (CDR2) are obtained from the germline V gene (reference sequence). For each CD8+ T cell subset, flow sorting was done in triplicate, and 300,000 to 350,000 cells per subset went directly into RLT lysis buffer. Standard density gradient centrifugation was used to isolate peripheral blood mononuclear cells from buffy coats. Total RNA was extracted from sorted cells using an RNeasy Mini Kit. Comments on this clonotype: Its antigen is still unknown.

Sequenced using a NextSeq 550. The Human TCR Profiling Kit (MiLaboratory) was used to prepare UMI-labeled 5' RACE TRB cDNA libraries. The full amount of extracted RNA was used for cDNA synthesis, and the full amount of resulting cDNA was used for PCR amplification. Libraries were prepared in parallel with an identical number of PCR cycles. Concerning the study's data processing: MIGEC and MiXCR extracted about 53,000 +/- 10,000 unique UMI-labeled TRB cDNA molecules per library, requiring at least two reads per UMI. Each library averaged approximately 40,000 +/- 10,000 functional in-frame TRB CDR3 nucleotide clonotypes without stop codons. Diversity metrics, including normalized Shannon-Wiener and Chao1, were computed in VDJtools after downsampling to 5000 UMI-labeled TRB molecules per sample. For the central five CDR3 residues, VDJtools calculated physicochemical properties weighted by clonotype size, namely interaction energy, strength, volume and Kidera factor 4. Following reprocessing of the reads by TCRdb, the data hold one row per CDR3 protein sequence and no DNA is available. The V and J calls come from TCRdb's annotation, not from the publication. The table for this sample records about 40,000 distinct CDR3 sequences. The ten largest clones represent roughly a tenth of the sample.

Material for sequencing was memory CD8+ T cells from blood. The cell subset or site label for this specimen denotes: conventional CD8+ memory T cells (TMEM), sorted as controls. The clonotype was recovered from a human donor in good health. Some clones in this sample may be carry-over from other donors' samples. The V and J genes are TRBV7-9 and TRBJ1-2. The CDR3: CASSSSLRRGIDYGYTF. The entire variable domain, with the stretches around the CDR3 drawn from the reference TRBV7-9 and TRBJ1-2 proteins, is DTGVSQNPRHKITKRGQNVTFRCDPISEHNRLYWYRQTLGQGPEFLTYFQNEAQLEKSRLLSDRFSAERPKGSFSTLEIQRTEQGDSAMYLCASSSSLRRGIDYGYTFGSGTRLTVV.